Listed below are T cell receptor beta chains from one sample, sequenced in a study of beta chain features in type 1 diabetes. Profiled with immunoSEQ multiplex PCR; TCRdb holds only in-frame clones, not every one. The sample includes 500,000 to 650,000 clones, over 10% of them seen just once. The source material was naive CD4+ T cells from blood. These receptors originate from a man under 40 with type 1 diabetes. CDR3s include the opening cysteine and the closing phenylalanine or tryptophan. D genes are given only for firm matches. Rows give clone size only sometimes, using once, few, many, or a class for an expanded clone.

d_call | j_call | clone_size | v_call | cdr3_nt | cdr3_aa
NA | TRBJ2-3 | NA | TRBV6-6 | TGTGCCAGCAGTTCCCGTGGCGGGGGCACAGATACGCAGTATTTT | CASSSRGGGTDTQYF
NA | TRBJ1-5 | few | TRBV5-6 | TGTGCCAGCAGCTTACTGGACAGCTCAGATAGCAATCAGCCCCAGCATTTT | CASSLLDSSDSNQPQHF
NA | TRBJ2-1 | few | TRBV7-2 | TGTGCCAGCAGCCGCGCGATAGCGGACTACAATGAGCAGTTCTTC | CASSRAIADYNEQFF
TRBD2 | TRBJ2-1 | NA | TRBV9 | TGTGCCAGCAGCCTTGGGACTAGCCCGAGCTCCTACAATGAGCAGTTCTTC | CASSLGTSPSSYNEQFF
NA | TRBJ1-3 | NA | TRBV7-9 | TGTGCCAGCAGCTTTGGGACGTTGGACACCATATATTTT | CASSFGTLDTIYF
TRBD1 | TRBJ2-3 | NA | TRBV5-1 | TGCGCCAGCAGCTTGCAGGCAGGGGGTAGCACAGATACGCAGTATTTT | CASSLQAGGSTDTQYF
NA | TRBJ2-7 | few | TRBV14 | TGTGCCAGCAGCCCAAGATATACCGAGCAGTACTTC | CASSPRYTEQYF
TRBD1 | TRBJ2-1 | NA | TRBV7-3 | TGTGCCAGCAGCTTAACCCAATTACAGGGGGCCAATGAGCAGTTCTTC | CASSLTQLQGANEQFF
NA | TRBJ2-5 | NA | TRBV28 | TGTGCCAGCACCGCCTATGGGCGGGGGCCCCAAGAGACCCAGTACTTC | CASTAYGRGPQETQYF
TRBD2 | TRBJ2-1 | few | TRBV27 | TGTGCCAGCAGTACCTACCCGGGACTAGCGGGCTACAATGAGCAGTTCTTC | CASSTYPGLAGYNEQFF
TRBD1 | TRBJ2-5 | NA | TRBV6-5 | TGTGCCACCCAAAACAGGGGGCAGGAGACCCAGTACTTC | CATQNRGQETQYF
TRBD1 | TRBJ1-2 | NA | TRBV19 | TGTGCCAGTTCACAGGGGTACTATGGCTACACCTTC | CASSQGYYGYTF
TRBD1 | TRBJ2-7 | NA | TRBV5-6 | TGTGCCAGCAGCTTGGGGACAGGGGCCAGGTGGGTGCAGTACTTC | CASSLGTGARWVQYF
NA | TRBJ2-5 | NA | TRBV4-1 | TGCGCCAGCAGCCAAGATAACTCGGGCGGGGACCAAGAGACCCAGTACTTC | CASSQDNSGGDQETQYF
TRBD1 | TRBJ1-2 | NA | TRBV25-1 | TGTGCCAGCAGCGATGGGACAGCTAACTATGGCTACACCTTC | CASSDGTANYGYTF
NA | TRBJ2-5 | NA | TRBV7-2 | TGTGCCAGTAGGGCAGGGCAAGAGACCCAGTACTTC | CASRAGQETQYF
NA | TRBJ2-5 | few | TRBV30 | TGTGCCTGGAGTAGAGGGGGGGAGACCCAGTACTTC | CAWSRGGETQYF
NA | TRBJ2-1 | NA | TRBV19 | TGTGCCATCCTAGACAAGCCCTACAATGAGCAGTTCTTC | CAILDKPYNEQFF
NA | TRBJ2-2 | few | TRBV5-1 | TGCGCCAGCAGCGAAAGAAACACCGGGGAGCTGTTTTTT | CASSERNTGELFF
TRBD2 | TRBJ2-7 | few | TRBV7-2 | TGTGCCAGCAGCTTAGAAAGTAGCGGGGGGCTTAGCTCCTACGAGCAGTACTTC | CASSLESSGGLSSYEQYF
TRBD1 | TRBJ1-5 | few | TRBV6-5 | TGTGCCAGCAGTTCGGGACAGGGCAATCAGCCCCAGCATTTT | CASSSGQGNQPQHF
NA | TRBJ1-4 | NA | TRBV28 | TGTGCCAGCAGTTGGGGGGGATCAACTAATGAAAAACTGTTTTTT | CASSWGGSTNEKLFF
TRBD2 | TRBJ2-2 | few | TRBV27 | TGTGCCAGCAGTTTAGAACGGGGAGGGTCCGGGGAGCTGTTTTTT | CASSLERGGSGELFF
NA | TRBJ1-2 | NA | TRBV7-9 | TGTGCCAGCAGCTTAGCGGACCCGTCGGGGGGCTACACCTTC | CASSLADPSGGYTF
TRBD1 | TRBJ1-6 | NA | TRBV6-6 | TGTGCCAGCAAGGTATCGGACAGGGTCGGATCACCCCTCCACTTT | CASKVSDRVGSPLHF
NA | TRBJ2-3 | few | TRBV6-5 | TGTGCCAGCAGTTTGGACGGGCCGAGAAGCACAGATACGCAGTATTTT | CASSLDGPRSTDTQYF
TRBD2 | TRBJ2-1 | NA | TRBV7-9 | TGTGCCAGCAGCCCCCCGGGACTAGCGGCCATGCAGTTCTTC | CASSPPGLAAMQFF
NA | TRBJ1-1 | few | TRBV29-1 | TGCAGCGTTTATATCGATTCTGAAGCTTTCTTT | CSVYIDSEAFF
NA | TRBJ1-2 | NA | TRBV15 | TGTGCCACCAGCAGAGGGCAGGACCCCAACTATGGCTACACCTTC | CATSRGQDPNYGYTF
NA | TRBJ2-2 | few | TRBV29-1 | TGCAGCGTGGACACATCGAACACCGGGGAGCTGTTTTTT | CSVDTSNTGELFF
TRBD1 | TRBJ1-6 | NA | TRBV7-2 | TGTGCCAGCAGCTGGATGGGACAGGGTGAATCACCCCTCCACTTT | CASSWMGQGESPLHF
NA | TRBJ1-1 | NA | TRBV4-3 | TGCGCCAGCAATCCAGCAACAGGGTCTAACACTGAAGCTTTCTTT | CASNPATGSNTEAFF
NA | TRBJ1-2 | NA | TRBV7-9 | TGTGCCAGCAGCTTAGTTGAAGGAGGTAGCTATGGCTACACCTTC | CASSLVEGGSYGYTF
NA | TRBJ2-7 | NA | TRBV7-2 | TGTGCCAGCAGCCAAACAGGGCAGTCGACCTACGAGCAGTACTTC | CASSQTGQSTYEQYF
TRBD1 | TRBJ1-1 | NA | TRBV6-5 | TGTGCCAGCAGGGGACAGGGATCCAGCACTGAAGCTTTCTTT | CASRGQGSSTEAFF
TRBD1 | TRBJ1-2 | NA | TRBV9 | TGTGCCAGCAGACCCGGTGGGGGACAGGCTTTCGGGGAGGGCTACACCTTC | CASRPGGGQAFGEGYTF
TRBD1 | TRBJ1-1 | once | TRBV4-1 | TGCGCCAGCAGCCAACTACAGGGGCCCACTGAAGCTTTCTTT | CASSQLQGPTEAFF
NA | TRBJ2-7 | few | TRBV28 | TGTGCCAGCAGCCAATCGACAGGTACCGAGCAGTACTTC | CASSQSTGTEQYF
NA | TRBJ1-5 | NA | TRBV27 | TGTGCCAGCAGTTTACGGGGGGCACAGCAGCCCCAGCATTTT | CASSLRGAQQPQHF
TRBD2 | TRBJ2-5 | few | TRBV10-3 | TGTGCCATCAGTTCTAGCGGGCCCCCAGAGACCCAGTACTTC | CAISSSGPPETQYF
NA | TRBJ2-7 | NA | TRBV4-3 | TGCGCCAGCAGCCATGCGGAACAACCCAGCTCCTACGAGCAGTACTTC | CASSHAEQPSSYEQYF
NA | TRBJ2-3 | few | TRBV28 | TGTGCCAGCAGTCCCAACTCCGGGGGCACAGATACGCAGTATTTT | CASSPNSGGTDTQYF
NA | TRBJ1-5 | NA | TRBV4-3 | TGCGCCAGCAGTCAGGACCTCAATCAGCCCCAGCATTTT | CASSQDLNQPQHF
NA | TRBJ1-1 | NA | TRBV7-2 | TGTGCCAGCAGCTTAGTAAGAGCTTTCTTT | CASSLVRAFF
TRBD1 | TRBJ2-2 | few | TRBV7-9 | TGTGCCAGCAGCTCTACAGGGGGAACCGGGGAGCTGTTTTTT | CASSSTGGTGELFF
TRBD2 | TRBJ2-7 | few | TRBV7-2 | TGTGCCAGCAGCTCCGTAGCGGGGGGGCGGTACGAGCAGTACTTC | CASSSVAGGRYEQYF
TRBD1 | TRBJ1-5 | few | TRBV6-5 | TGTGCCAGCAGGACAGGGAAGGATCAGCCCCAGCATTTT | CASRTGKDQPQHF
TRBD1 | TRBJ1-3 | few | TRBV29-1 | TGCAGCGTTGAAGGCGGACAGGGCTCTGGAAACACCATATATTTT | CSVEGGQGSGNTIYF